These T cell receptor beta chains were read from a single sample in a study of cytomegalovirus exposure and HLA in healthy donors. TCRdb's table, derived via immunoSEQ multiplex PCR, lists solely in-frame clones and lacks some. The data hold approximately 110,000 clones, with around 77% observed a single time. The sample comprised PBMCs. These receptor sequences come from a woman aged 30 to 39 in good health and CMV-seropositive. Both conserved end residues are part of each CDR3. The order of the fields is J gene, D gene, V gene, clone size, CDR3 DNA, CDR3 protein. D genes are given only for firm matches. Not all rows give a size; the values are once, few, many and, for expanded clones, a class.

j_call: TRBJ2-7; d_call: TRBD2; v_call: TRBV23-1; clone_size: -; cdr3_nt: TGCGCCAAAAGTCGGGGGGGTAGGGTGGCTCATTGGGGGTACGAGCAGTACTTC; cdr3_aa: CAKSRGGRVAHWGYEQYF
j_call: TRBJ2-5; d_call: TRBD2; v_call: TRBV30; clone_size: -; cdr3_nt: TGTGCCTGGAGTCTCACCCGGGGACTAGCGGGAGAAGAGACCCAGTACTTC; cdr3_aa: CAWSLTRGLAGEETQYF
j_call: TRBJ1-5; d_call: -; v_call: TRBV19; clone_size: -; cdr3_nt: TGTGCCAGTAGTGCAACAGGGCCGAATCAGCCCCAGCATTTT; cdr3_aa: CASSATGPNQPQHF
j_call: TRBJ2-7; d_call: -; v_call: TRBV11-1; clone_size: -; cdr3_nt: TGTGCCAGCAGCTTTGGACTCGCCGGAGGGAGTCAGTACTTC; cdr3_aa: CASSFGLAGGSQYF
j_call: TRBJ2-7; d_call: -; v_call: TRBV4-1; clone_size: once; cdr3_nt: TGCGCCAGCCGGCCCCAAACCTTCGGACAGCAGCACGAGCAGTACTTC; cdr3_aa: CASRPQTFGQQHEQYF
j_call: TRBJ2-1; d_call: TRBD2; v_call: TRBV29-1; clone_size: -; cdr3_nt: TGCAGCGTTGTCCTGCTTAGCGGGAGTACGGATGAGCAGTTCTTC; cdr3_aa: CSVVLLSGSTDEQFF
j_call: TRBJ2-1; d_call: -; v_call: TRBV6-5; clone_size: -; cdr3_nt: TGTGCCAGCAGTGTTGAGTCCTACAATGAGCAGTTCTTC; cdr3_aa: CASSVESYNEQFF
j_call: TRBJ1-2; d_call: -; v_call: TRBV30; clone_size: -; cdr3_nt: TGTGCCTGGACCCGGGGGTATGATGGCTACACCTTC; cdr3_aa: CAWTRGYDGYTF
j_call: TRBJ2-5; d_call: TRBD1; v_call: TRBV6-5; clone_size: -; cdr3_nt: TGTGCCAGCAGTTACGGCGACAGGGGCGAGACCCAGTACTTC; cdr3_aa: CASSYGDRGETQYF
j_call: TRBJ2-7; d_call: TRBD2; v_call: TRBV7-2; clone_size: -; cdr3_nt: TGTGCCAGCTTGGGGAGCGGGAGTCGTTACGAGCAGTACTTC; cdr3_aa: CASLGSGSRYEQYF
j_call: TRBJ1-4; d_call: -; v_call: TRBV2; clone_size: -; cdr3_nt: TGTGCCAGCACCCCCGAGATCGAAAAACTGTTTTTT; cdr3_aa: CASTPEIEKLFF
j_call: TRBJ1-2; d_call: TRBD1; v_call: TRBV7-8; clone_size: few; cdr3_nt: TGTGCCAGCAGATTAGGAAGGGGCAGGGGGCACTATGGCTACACCTTC; cdr3_aa: CASRLGRGRGHYGYTF
j_call: TRBJ1-6; d_call: -; v_call: TRBV7-3; clone_size: -; cdr3_nt: TGTGCCAGCAGCCTCGGACAGATTAATTCACCCCTCCACTTT; cdr3_aa: CASSLGQINSPLHF
j_call: TRBJ2-6; d_call: -; v_call: TRBV5-1; clone_size: -; cdr3_nt: TGCGCCAGCACCTCGGGGTCGTCGGGGGCCAACGTCCTGACTTTC; cdr3_aa: CASTSGSSGANVLTF
j_call: TRBJ2-1; d_call: -; v_call: TRBV11-1; clone_size: -; cdr3_nt: TGTGCCAGCAGCCCGCCGGGATCCTACAATGAGCAGTTCTTC; cdr3_aa: CASSPPGSYNEQFF
j_call: TRBJ1-1; d_call: -; v_call: TRBV2; clone_size: -; cdr3_nt: TGTGCCAGCAGCCTCCGGGACACTGAAGCTTTCTTT; cdr3_aa: CASSLRDTEAFF
j_call: TRBJ2-2; d_call: -; v_call: TRBV6-1; clone_size: -; cdr3_nt: TGTGCCAGCAGTGAGGAGGGCAACACCGGGGAGCTGTTTTTT; cdr3_aa: CASSEEGNTGELFF
j_call: TRBJ1-4; d_call: -; v_call: TRBV27; clone_size: -; cdr3_nt: TGTGCCAGCAGTTTATCGGCCGTTCCACAATCTGAAAAACTGTTTTTT; cdr3_aa: CASSLSAVPQSEKLFF
j_call: TRBJ2-3; d_call: -; v_call: TRBV2; clone_size: -; cdr3_nt: TGTGCCAGCCGAGATCGGGACAAAGCTAGGACAGATACGCAGTATTTT; cdr3_aa: CASRDRDKARTDTQYF
j_call: TRBJ1-2; d_call: -; v_call: TRBV18; clone_size: -; cdr3_nt: TGTGCCAGCGCCCCGTTAGGGGCGTCAAACTATGGCTACACCTTC; cdr3_aa: CASAPLGASNYGYTF
j_call: TRBJ2-7; d_call: TRBD2; v_call: TRBV29-1; clone_size: -; cdr3_nt: TGCAGCGTTGAAGGTAAGGCTAGCGGAGAGCAGTACTTC; cdr3_aa: CSVEGKASGEQYF
j_call: TRBJ1-1; d_call: -; v_call: TRBV6-1; clone_size: few; cdr3_nt: TGTGCCAGCAGCCCCATCGCAGGCGCCGAAGCTTTCTTT; cdr3_aa: CASSPIAGAEAFF
j_call: TRBJ1-3; d_call: -; v_call: TRBV21-1; clone_size: -; cdr3_nt: TGTGCCAGCCCGCGGGTGGCTGGAAACACCATATATTTT; cdr3_aa: CASPRVAGNTIYF
j_call: TRBJ2-6; d_call: -; v_call: TRBV30; clone_size: -; cdr3_nt: TGTGCCTGGAAGTGGACAGTCGATTCTGGGGCCAACGTCCTGACTTTC; cdr3_aa: CAWKWTVDSGANVLTF
j_call: TRBJ2-7; d_call: TRBD2; v_call: TRBV7-9; clone_size: -; cdr3_nt: TGTGCCAGCAGCTTACACGGGGGGTACTACGAGCAGTACTTC; cdr3_aa: CASSLHGGYYEQYF